This T cell receptor (beta chain) stems from a study of blood T cell repertoires in COVID-19. Study at large: Donors in the United States, Italy and Spain gave samples during acute or convalescent COVID-19. Sample material is recorded as cDNA or gDNA derived from T cells, B-cell-depleted T cells, or PBMCs.

In germline, CDR1 is SGHDT, CDR2 YYEEEE. V trimming: 2 bases; J trimming: 5 bases; junction bases outside the gene matches: 10. CDR3 length: 16 amino acids. In the original workflow: For nucleated cells, counts were estimated from reference gene primer amplification. Profiled with immunoSEQ multiplex PCR; TCRdb holds only in-frame clones, not every one. The V and J calls and clone size come from that table; D and trimming were worked out from the DNA. The table has some 76,000 clones, more than 70% seen once. Specimen: peripheral blood. The sequence derives from a man between 45 and 60 years old with COVID-19, enrolled during active disease. The rearrangement joins TRBV5-6 to TRBJ1-1; 9 nucleotides align to TRBD1. This CDR3 reads CASSFPTGGSRTEAFF. The CDR3 coding sequence is TGTGCCAGCAGCTTCCCGACAGGGGGAAGTAGGACTGAAGCTTTCTTT. Full variable domain (rest looked up from reference TRBV5-6 and TRBJ1-1): DAGVTQSPTHLIKTRGQQVTLRCSPKSGHDTVSWYQQALGQGPQFIFQYYEEEERQRGNFPDRFSGHQFPNYSSELNVNALLLGDSALYLCASSFPTGGSRTEAFFGQGTRLTVV.